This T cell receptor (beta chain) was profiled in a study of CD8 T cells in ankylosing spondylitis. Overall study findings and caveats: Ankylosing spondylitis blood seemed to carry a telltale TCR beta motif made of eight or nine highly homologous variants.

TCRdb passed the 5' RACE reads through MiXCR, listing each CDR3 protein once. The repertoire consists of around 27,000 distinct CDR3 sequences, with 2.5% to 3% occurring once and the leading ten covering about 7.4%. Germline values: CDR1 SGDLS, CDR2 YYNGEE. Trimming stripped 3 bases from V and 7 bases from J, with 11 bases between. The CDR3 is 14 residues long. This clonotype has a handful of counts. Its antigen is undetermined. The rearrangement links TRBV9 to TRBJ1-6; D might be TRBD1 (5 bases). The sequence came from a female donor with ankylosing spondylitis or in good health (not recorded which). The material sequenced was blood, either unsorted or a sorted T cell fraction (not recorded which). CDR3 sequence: CASSAGTANSPLHF. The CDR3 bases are TGTGCCAGCAGCGCAGGGACGGCCAATTCACCCCTCCACTTT.